A single sample gave rise to the 5 T cell receptor beta chains below, sequenced in a study of cytomegalovirus exposure and HLA in healthy donors (dated by TCRdb to about 2017). Library creation used the immunoSEQ multiplex PCR assay. The multiplex PCR relied on a mix of 60 forward primers for TCR Vbeta segments and 13 reverse primers for TCR Jbeta segments. TCRdb holds this immuneACCESS table with in-frame rearrangements only. Some clones are missing; in checked studies, unresolved V genes explain under half, and the rest has no known cause. This sample lists some 150,000 clones; approximately 85% were detected once. The ten largest clones represent roughly 7.7% of the sample. Sequenced: PBMCs. These receptors all stem from a woman between 50 and 59 years old in good health and CMV-seropositive.

The chain has TRBV6-5 and TRBJ1-3, with D unresolved. V gave up 0 bases and J gave up 0 bases, with 6 bases separating them. The germline V gene has CDR1 MNHEY and CDR2 SVGAGI. The CDR3 covers 15 residues. CDR3 amino acids: CASSYSGYSGNTIYF. The CDR3 bases are TGTGCCAGCAGTTACTCGGGCTACTCTGGAAACACCATATATTTT.

The chain has TRBV28 and TRBJ2-7; 11 nucleotides match TRBD1. Germline-derived CDR1 and CDR2 are MDHEN and SYDVKM. V lost 1 base and J lost 1; bases outside the gene matches: 6. The CDR3 is 17 amino acids. The CDR3 region has the DNA TGTGCCAGCAGTTTATCTGAAGGGACAGGGGGGTCCTACGAGCAGTACTTC. The encoded protein is CASSLSEGTGGSYEQYF. Full variable domain (rest looked up from reference TRBV28 and TRBJ2-7): DVKVTQSSRYLVKRTGEKVFLECVQDMDHENMFWYRQDPGLGLRLIYFSYDVKMKEKGDIPEGYSVSREKKERFSLILESASTNQTSMYLCASSLSEGTGGSYEQYFGPGTRLTVT.

This clone is a singleton in its sample. This chain connects TRBV19 to TRBJ2-7, with 8 bases matching TRBD1. V lost 10 bases and J lost 1; bases outside the gene matches: 15. Germline lookup yields CDR1 LNHDA and CDR2 SQIVND (reference sequence). This CDR3 region has 16 residues. The CDR3 DNA reads TGTGCCAAAACCGAAGCCGGGACAGGAGATTCCTACGAGCAGTACTTC. Translated: CAKTEAGTGDSYEQYF.

The J gene is TRBJ2-3, the V gene TRBV7-9; 12 nucleotides line up with TRBD2. This CDR3 spans 18 amino acids. Trimming took 5 bases from V and 2 from J; bases not matched to a gene: 11. Germline CDR1 reads SEHNR; CDR2 reads FQNEAQ (reference sequence). The CDR3 DNA follows: TGTGCCAGCAGCCGATATAGACTAGCGGGGGATCCCACAGATACGCAGTATTTT. It specifies CASSRYRLAGDPTDTQYF.

This clone was counted only a few times. The chain employs TRBV9 and TRBJ2-2; TRBD2 might be the D (5 bases). Looked up from germline, CDR1 is SGDLS and CDR2 is YYNGEE. Trimming stripped 1 base from V and 6 bases from J, with 10 bases between. The CDR3 totals 14 residues. The CDR3 is CASSVIGSSGELFF. In DNA, the CDR3 is TGTGCCAGCAGCGTAATAGGGAGTTCCGGGGAGCTGTTTTTT.